This TCR beta chain was profiled in a study of blood T cell repertoires in COVID-19. Study context: Specimens from acute and convalescent COVID-19 originated in the United States, Italy and Spain. The analysed material was cDNA or gDNA that came from T cells, B-cell-depleted T cells, or PBMCs.

Germline CDR1 is SNHLY and CDR2 is FYNNEI. The length of the CDR3 is 12 residues. V lost 10 bases and J 6 bases, leaving 12 bases between the germline ends. Original handling: From reference gene primer amplification, estimates of nucleated cell counts were derived. TCRdb keeps only in-frame clones here, not all; method: immunoSEQ multiplex PCR. V and J calls and clone size come straight from that table; D and trimming were deduced from the DNA. The table includes 250,000 to 350,000 clones, 75% to 90% detected once. The chain couples TRBV2 to TRBJ1-4; no firm D call. The sample was peripheral blood. This TCR derives from a woman in her fifties or sixties with acute or convalescent COVID-19. CDR3 sequence reads: CATGREDEKLFF. DNA for the CDR3: TGTGCCACGGGGAGGGAGGATGAAAAACTGTTTTTT.